These T cell receptor beta chains were read from a single sample in a study of OX40 agonist ivuxolimab in advanced cancers. Only in-frame clones appear in the TCRdb table, and some are missing; sequencing was by immunoSEQ multiplex PCR. The table includes some 42,000 clones, approximately 90% detected once. Sequences were derived from CD4+ or CD8+ T cells sorted from blood, sampled in a trial of the OX40 agonist ivuxolimab. These receptor sequences come from an adult with an advanced solid tumor such as melanoma, head and neck, liver or kidney cancer. Each CDR3 is given without its conserved first and last residue. D genes are given only for firm matches.

d_gene | j_gene | v_gene | CDR3aa
NA | TRBJ1-5 | TRBV27 | ASSPWGDRVRQPQH
NA | TRBJ1-1 | TRBV15 | ATSRDSGENTEAF
TRBD2 | TRBJ2-1 | TRBV30 | AWRGRENYNEQF
NA | TRBJ2-6 | TRBV2 | ATSSVGANVLT
NA | TRBJ2-7 | TRBV2 | ASRQASGAGYEQY
NA | TRBJ2-2 | TRBV2 | ASGRGTAPGELF
NA | TRBJ2-1 | TRBV2 | ASSEWGDFTYNEQF
NA | TRBJ1-1 | TRBV6-5 | ASSYLGGTNTEAF
NA | TRBJ2-5 | TRBV18 | ASSPGEETQY
NA | TRBJ1-1 | TRBV19 | ASSMGGENTEAF
NA | TRBJ1-2 | TRBV28 | ASRPGQLNYGYT
NA | TRBJ2-7 | TRBV4-1 | ASSQGFLLDPYEQY
TRBD2 | TRBJ2-1 | TRBV11-2 | ASSFGLAGGHEQF
NA | TRBJ2-2 | TRBV5-1 | ASSLEIGQANTGELF
NA | TRBJ1-2 | TRBV5-6 | ASSSGPQRGYT
NA | TRBJ2-1 | TRBV15 | ATSFAGRYNEQF
TRBD2 | TRBJ2-1 | TRBV6-1 | ASSVLAGLSYNEQF
TRBD1 | TRBJ2-5 | TRBV4-3 | ASSQGQGAGETQY